One T cell receptor beta chain is described in this entry. Its antigen specificity is not known. No base quality values were provided; no much bigger clone lies one nucleotide off. These data belong to a study of control samples from healthy donors and cancer patients (dated by TCRdb to between 2020 and 2021). V is cut by 1 base and J by 11 bases, and the space between the germline ends is 19 bases. The CDR3 measures 15 amino acids from cysteine to phenylalanine. This entry keeps only the CDR3 DNA: 45 bases, framed from base 1. The CDR1 and CDR2 encoded by the germline V gene are SGHDT and YYEEEE. The method was the immunoSEQ multiplex PCR assay. The table comes from immuneACCESS by way of TCRdb, which keeps in-frame sequences with V and J called. Part of the clones is missing from these tables; in studies checked, under half for an unresolved V gene and the rest for unknown reasons. For this sample the table gives 150,000 to 180,000 clones, of which just under 95% were detected only once. The top ten constitute around 6.2% of the sample.

The sequence joins TRBV5-6 to TRBJ2-1, and possibly TRBD2, on 7 matching bases. The sequence was collected from a man in his forties in good health. The sample taken for sequencing was blood. The CDR3 here reads CASSLWRGEGLKQFF. At the DNA level, the sequence is TGTGCCAGCAGCTTGTGGAGGGGGGAGGGCCTTAAGCAGTTCTTC.